This entry is about one T cell receptor beta chain. Other DNA sequences in the sample encode the same CDR3. Terminally differentiated effector memory CD45RA+ cells were left out of the naive CD8 fraction, which was CD45RO-negative and positively selected for CCR7. The data stem from a study of shared clonotypes between healthy human individuals. Across the study: Each donor contributed plates that comprised three CD4 naive, three CD4 memory, two CD8 naive and one CD8 memory.

The table came from immunoSEQ multiplex PCR; TCRdb's copy has only in-frame clones and leaves some out. The repertoire holds around 2,100,000 clones, with roughly 94% as singletons. This CDR3 has 13 amino acids. Per germline, CDR1 SGHAT and CDR2 FQNNGV. V was pared by 4 bases and J by 5 bases, with 5 bases of the junction left unmatched. The receptor was isolated from a young man in good health. The V call is TRBV11-2, the J call TRBJ2-7; 7 nucleotides line up with TRBD1. Sequencing used naive CD8+ T cells sorted from blood. The CDR3 sequence: CASSSTGAHEQYF. For the CDR3, the DNA is TGTGCCAGCAGCTCCACAGGGGCCCACGAGCAGTACTTC.